These 27 T cell receptor beta chains were sequenced from one sample in a study of blood T cell repertoires in COVID-19. Measured with immunoSEQ multiplex PCR; TCRdb has only the in-frame clones, and not every one. The top ten hold around 12% of the sample, which has about 190,000 clones, 70% to 85% seen once. The sequencing sample was made of peripheral blood. All receptors derive from a woman aged 45-65 years with acute or convalescent COVID-19.

The rearrangement joins TRBV7-9 to TRBJ2-7; D is unresolved. From germline, CDR1 is SEHNR and CDR2 FQNEAQ (reference sequence). CDR3 length: 16 amino acids. V dropped 5 bases and J dropped 0 bases, with 17 bases sitting between them. This chain's CDR3 is CASSPTEKPSSYEQYF. In nucleotides, the CDR3 is TGTGCCAGCAGCCCTACAGAAAAACCCTCCTCCTACGAGCAGTACTTC.

This sequence joins TRBV6-6 and TRBJ1-6; D is ambiguous. V dropped 2 bases and J dropped 7 bases, with 9 bases sitting between them. The CDR3 runs to 14 residues. Per the germline V gene, CDR1 is MNHNY and CDR2 is SVGAGI (reference sequence). The CDR3 coding sequence is TGTGCCAGCAGTTACGGACTGGGGAATTCACCCCTCCACTTT. It codes for CASSYGLGNSPLHF.

This chain connects TRBV6-6 to TRBJ2-4; the match to TRBD2 covers 8 bases. This CDR3 has 16 amino acids. The ends lost 2 bases at V and 1 base at J; junction bases unmatched: 4. In germline, CDR1 is MNHNY, CDR2 SVGAGI (reference sequence). The CDR3 loop is CASSYSGGRAKNIQYF. CDR3 nucleotide sequence: TGTGCCAGCAGTTACAGCGGCGGGAGGGCCAAAAACATTCAGTACTTC.

The chain employs TRBV28 and TRBJ1-4; 11 nucleotides match TRBD1. From germline, CDR1 is MDHEN and CDR2 SYDVKM. Germline trimming cut 4 bases from V and 7 bases from J; bases unmatched to any gene: 5. This CDR3 is 15 amino acids long. Written as DNA, the CDR3 is TGTGCCAGCAGTTACCTCGGGACAGGGGGTGAAAAACTGTTTTTT. Translation: CASSYLGTGGEKLFF.

The rearrangement links TRBV10-2 to TRBJ1-2; 10 nucleotides line up with TRBD1. The CDR3 is 13 amino acids. J lost 8 bases, V lost 6 bases, and 6 bases had no gene match. Germline V lookup: CDR1 WSHSY, CDR2 SAAADI. The CDR3 loop reads CASRGGQGYGYTF. The CDR3 nucleotides are TGCGCCAGCAGAGGGGGACAGGGGTACGGCTACACCTTC.

The rearrangement uses TRBV19 and TRBJ1-5; TRBD1 matches at 8 bases. Germline trimming cut 3 bases from V and 6 bases from J; bases unmatched to any gene: 7. Germline CDR1 and CDR2: LNHDA and SQIVND (reference sequence). CDR3 length: 15 residues. The CDR3 nucleotides read TGTGCCAGTAGTATCCGGACAGGGATTAGTCAGCCCCAGCATTTT. Amino acids: CASSIRTGISQPQHF.

This sequence joins TRBV28 and TRBJ2-7; weak D call: TRBD2 (5 bases). Trimming pared 6 bases from V and 4 bases from J, leaving 16 bases between. The CDR3 is 14 residues long. Germline-derived CDR1 and CDR2 are MDHEN and SYDVKM. This CDR3 is CASRSTGVLYEQYF. CDR3 sequence (DNA): TGTGCCAGCAGGTCGACCGGGGTCTTATACGAGCAGTACTTC.

J is TRBJ2-2 and V is TRBV6-6; TRBD1 aligns across 9 bases. Trimming at V came to 4 bases and at J to 6 bases, leaving 3 bases not matched to a gene. This CDR3 has 14 residues. Germline-derived CDR1 and CDR2 are MNHNY and SVGAGI (reference sequence). For the CDR3, the DNA is TGTGCCAGCAGTTCCCGACAGGGGGCCGGGGAGCTGTTTTTT. The encoded protein is CASSSRQGAGELFF.

The chain uses TRBV5-1 and TRBJ2-3; 8 bases are a match to TRBD2. Germline V CDR1 and CDR2: SGHRS, YFSETQ. V lost 0 bases and J lost 4; bases outside the gene matches: 7. The CDR3 is 16 amino acids. CDR3 amino acids: CASSLVSGGVADTQYF. For the CDR3, the DNA is TGCGCCAGCAGCTTGGTTTCGGGAGGGGTGGCAGATACGCAGTATTTT.

This CDR3 is CSVEGPVPRTEAFF. As DNA, the CDR3 is TGCAGCGTTGAAGGCCCCGTCCCCAGGACTGAAGCTTTCTTT. The chain has TRBV29-1 and TRBJ1-1; no clear D gene. The V end was cut by 1 base, the J end by 5 bases, with 14 bases between. This CDR3 comprises 14 residues. Germline loops: CDR1 SQVTM, CDR2 ANQGSEA.

This rearrangement joins TRBV27 to TRBJ2-7; TRBD2 matches 11 bases. The CDR3 runs 17 residues. V shed 2 bases, J shed 2 bases, and the junction held 8 bases outside the gene matches. Germline V gene data show CDR1 as MNHEY and CDR2 as SMNVEV (reference sequence). The CDR3 region has the DNA TGTGCCAGCAGTTTACCCGGGACTAGCGGACTACCCTACGAGCAGTACTTC. Translation: CASSLPGTSGLPYEQYF.

The chain carries TRBV27 and TRBJ1-5; maybe TRBD1 (5 bases). Trimming took off 0 bases at V and 11 bases at J, with 11 bases between the two ends. The CDR3 contains 13 residues. From germline, CDR1 is MNHEY and CDR2 SMNVEV (reference sequence). CDR3 sequence (DNA): TGTGCCAGCAGTTTATCGGTGGGAGGGGCCCAGCATTTT. Its protein product is CASSLSVGGAQHF.

The rearrangement joins TRBV19 to TRBJ1-1; the D gene is possibly TRBD1 (6 bases). The germline CDR1 and CDR2 sequences are LNHDA and SQIVND (reference sequence). The CDR3 length is 16 residues. Trimming pared 7 bases from V and 0 bases from J, leaving 18 bases between. The CDR3 protein is CASKREGQLLNTEAFF. The CDR3 nucleotides are TGTGCCAGTAAGCGTGAAGGACAGCTCTTGAACACTGAAGCTTTCTTT.

This clone was detected once. V is TRBV4-3 and J is TRBJ1-1, with D possibly matching TRBD1 (6 bases). V shed 3 bases and J shed 1 base, with 12 bases lying between them. Germline CDR1 reads LGHNA; CDR2 reads YSLEER. This CDR3 has 15 residues. For the CDR3, the DNA is TGCGCCAGCAGCCACCAGGGGCAAACGAACACTGAAGCTTTCTTT. This translates into CASSHQGQTNTEAFF.

The gene calls are TRBV2 and TRBJ1-5; D perhaps matches TRBD1 (6 bases). Germline V lookup: CDR1 SNHLY, CDR2 FYNNEI. The CDR3 extends over 14 amino acids. The V and J ends lost 7 bases and 0 bases respectively, with 10 bases between them. CDR3 region: CASTRGYSNQPQHF. The CDR3 DNA reads as TGTGCCAGCACCAGGGGTTATAGCAATCAGCCCCAGCATTTT. Full variable domain (outside the CDR3, taken from reference TRBV2 and TRBJ1-5): EPEVTQTPSHQVTQMGQEVILRCVPISNHLYFYWYRQILGQKVEFLVSFYNNEISEKSEIFDDQFSVERPDGSNFTLKIRSTKLEDSAMYFCASTRGYSNQPQHFGDGTRLSIL.

The rearrangement uses TRBV30 and TRBJ2-1, with 12 bases identical to TRBD2. The trim removed 2 bases at V and 3 bases at J, leaving 11 bases unmatched. This CDR3 has 18 amino acids. CDR1 and CDR2 (germline): GTSNPN, SVGIG (reference sequence). CDR3 nucleotide sequence: TGTGCCTGGAGTTCTTACCTCGGACTAGCGGGACTCTACAATGAGCAGTTCTTC. It is translated as CAWSSYLGLAGLYNEQFF.

This chain uses TRBV7-2 with TRBJ2-7, with TRBD1 identical over 7 bases. Germline trimming cut 3 bases from V and 5 bases from J; bases unmatched to any gene: 13. This CDR3 region has 16 residues. CDR1 is SGHTA and CDR2 is FQGNSA in the germline V gene. The CDR3 loop reads CASSFSGTAPFDEQYF. The CDR3 DNA reads TGTGCCAGCAGCTTCTCCGGGACAGCCCCTTTTGACGAGCAGTACTTC.

This chain links TRBV6-1 with TRBJ1-4; the D is unclear. V was trimmed by 3 bases and J by 1 base, leaving 9 bases between them. The CDR3 spans 15 residues. Per germline, CDR1 MNHNS and CDR2 SASEGT. The CDR3 loop is CASSELRGTNEKLFF. CDR3 bases: TGTGCCAGCAGTGAGTTACGGGGAACTAATGAAAAACTGTTTTTT.

The chain couples TRBV6-5 to TRBJ1-2; D is uncertain. V was pared by 6 bases and J by 4 bases, with 9 bases between. This CDR3 spans 12 amino acids. Germline assignment: CDR1 MNHEY and CDR2 SVGAGI. The CDR3 loop is CASRRGPYGYTF. DNA of the CDR3: TGTGCCAGCAGAAGAGGCCCCTATGGCTACACCTTC.

CDR3 loop: CASSGQGSYGYTF. CDR3 nucleotides: TGTGCCAGCAGCGGTCAGGGCTCCTATGGCTACACCTTC. V and J are TRBV9 and TRBJ1-2; the D gene is possibly TRBD1 (5 bases). CDR3 length: 13 amino acids. Germline V lookup: CDR1 SGDLS, CDR2 YYNGEE. V lost 3 bases, J lost 4 bases, and 10 bases lay in between. Full variable domain (rest looked up from reference TRBV9 and TRBJ1-2): DSGVTQTPKHLITATGQRVTLRCSPRSGDLSVYWYQQSLDQGLQFLIQYYNGEERAKGNILERFSAQQFPDLHSELNLSSLELGDSALYFCASSGQGSYGYTFGSGTRLTVV.

This clone was recorded once. The chain recombines TRBV10-3 with TRBJ2-7, with 8 bases identical to TRBD2. Germline V gene data show CDR1 as ENHRY and CDR2 as SYGVKD. CDR3 length equals 13 residues. With V trimmed by 3 bases and J by 4 bases, 2 bases remained unmatched. CDR3: CAISETSGYEQYF. CDR3 nucleotides: TGTGCCATCAGTGAAACTAGCGGTTACGAGCAGTACTTC.

This sequence joins TRBV7-2 and TRBJ2-1; the match to TRBD2 covers 14 bases. The CDR3 runs 18 residues. V was clipped by 7 bases and J by 0 bases; unmatched bases: 8. Germline V gives CDR1 SGHTA, CDR2 FQGNSA. CDR3 coding DNA: TGTGCCAGCACCGCACCCGGGACTAGCGGGAGCTCCTACAATGAGCAGTTCTTC. Residues: CASTAPGTSGSSYNEQFF.

The gene calls are TRBV6-2 or TRBV6-3 and TRBJ1-2; no firm D call. CDR3 size: 15 residues. Germline lookup yields CDR1 MNHEY and CDR2 SVGEGT. Trimming shortened V by 4 bases and J by 5 bases, and 17 bases separated the two germline ends. CDR3 in amino acids: CASSFSQVFEYGYTF. In DNA, the CDR3 is TGTGCCAGCAGTTTTTCTCAGGTTTTTGAATATGGCTACACCTTC.

The chain links TRBV23-1 to TRBJ2-2, with D possibly TRBD1 on 6 matching bases. TRBV23-1 is marked as an open reading frame, function uncertain. Trimming stripped 4 bases from V and 0 bases from J, with 18 bases between. The CDR3 totals 18 residues. CDR3 in amino acids: CASSRGRGQGANTGELFF. In DNA form, the CDR3 reads TGCGCCAGCAGTCGCGGCAGGGGCCAAGGAGCGAACACCGGGGAGCTGTTTTTT.

This chain links TRBV30 with TRBJ2-1; 10 bases fit TRBD1. This CDR3 is 14 amino acids long. The V and J ends lost 2 bases and 8 bases, in that order; junction bases with no gene match: 6. Germline loops: CDR1 GTSNPN, CDR2 SVGIG (reference sequence). The CDR3 sequence is CAWSFDRGRDEQFF. CDR3 DNA sequence: TGTGCCTGGAGTTTCGACAGGGGGCGCGATGAGCAGTTCTTC.

This clone turned up a few times. V usage is TRBV7-2 and J usage is TRBJ1-3; TRBD1 aligns across 8 bases. CDR3 size: 16 residues. Germline V CDR1 and CDR2: SGHTA, FQGNSA. The V gene end was trimmed by 0 bases and the J gene end by 3 bases; junction bases not matched to a gene: 4. CDR3 in DNA: TGTGCCAGCAGCTTAGCGCGGACAGGGCTTGGAAACACCATATATTTT. Protein sequence: CASSLARTGLGNTIYF. Supplemented by reference TRBV7-2 and TRBJ1-3, the full variable domain reads GAGVSQSPSNKVTEKGKDVELRCDPISGHTALYWYRQSLGQGLEFLIYFQGNSAPDKSGLPSDRFSAERTGGSVSTLTIQRTQQEDSAVYLCASSLARTGLGNTIYFGEGSWLTVV.

In its sample, this clone was seen once. The J gene is TRBJ2-5, the V gene TRBV5-4; 7 bases are a match to TRBD2. This CDR3 spans 13 amino acids. From germline, CDR1 is SGHNT and CDR2 YYREEE (reference sequence). V was pared by 6 bases and J by 3 bases, with 5 bases of the junction left unmatched. CDR3 DNA: TGTGCCAGCACCCTTGGGGGGGAAGAGACCCAGTACTTC. Translation: CASTLGGEETQYF.